A selection of T cell receptor beta chains follows, all from one sample in a study of shared clonotypes between healthy human individuals. Generated by immunoSEQ multiplex PCR, the TCRdb table keeps only in-frame clones and is missing some. Of 1.5 million to 2.5 million clones listed, about 95% were seen once; the top ten hold less than 1.5%. The sample comprised naive CD8+ T cells sorted from blood. Receptors originate from a man aged 18 to 35 in good health. Both conserved end residues are trimmed from each CDR3.

J,V,CDR3
TRBJ1-1,TRBV6-6,ASNNRVGEAF
TRBJ1-4,TRBV4-3,ASSQVLGRENEKLF
TRBJ2-7,TRBV11-2,ASSPPGGVYEQY
TRBJ1-1,TRBV6-5,ASSYSTVGTEAF
TRBJ2-5,TRBV7-2,ASSQSGGVSETQY
TRBJ1-1,TRBV27,ASKALGAVNTEAF
TRBJ2-7,TRBV7-9,ASSPWDSSYEQY
TRBJ2-4,TRBV6-5,AARGELAKNIQY
TRBJ1-5,TRBV19,ASSRGDGEGNQPQH
TRBJ2-1,TRBV7-9,ASSSSPGTGERNEQF
TRBJ2-1,TRBV19,ASSPRGGLDNEQF
TRBJ2-7,TRBV5-4,ASSLADSTYEQY
TRBJ1-2,TRBV6-1,ASSPGAPALYGYT
TRBJ1-1,TRBV12-5,ASGLVGQGARGTEAF
TRBJ2-3,TRBV6-1,ASSDYETGGSTDTQY
TRBJ1-1,TRBV15,ATSRMRTGTNTEAF
TRBJ2-7,TRBV10-1,ASKREGPLSYEQY
TRBJ1-6,TRBV2,ASSDGQTYYSPLH
TRBJ2-1,TRBV4-2,ASSQDPSSGTNNEQF
TRBJ2-7,TRBV4-1,ASSQYGTVTYEQY
TRBJ2-2,TRBV30,AWSSGAGELF
TRBJ1-5,TRBV6-1,ASSERGVSNQPQH
TRBJ1-1,TRBV5-8,ASSPTARGTEAF
TRBJ2-3,TRBV7-9,ASRDGSLGTQY